This TCR beta chain was sequenced for a study of cytomegalovirus exposure and HLA in healthy donors. The study ran its PCR with 60 Vbeta and 13 Jbeta primers. TCRdb keeps only in-frame clones here, not all; method: immunoSEQ multiplex PCR. The data show about 150,000 clones, more than 70% seen once. J lost 3 bases, V lost 6 bases, and 11 bases had no gene match. The CDR3 is made up of 15 amino acids. Germline V CDR1 and CDR2: SNHLY, FYNNEI. Material for sequencing was PBMCs. The chain carries TRBV2 and TRBJ2-7, with 7 bases aligning to TRBD2. This TCR was sampled from a woman aged 40 to 50 in good health and CMV-seropositive. The CDR3 DNA reads as TGTGCCAGCAGCCTTAAGGCCAGCGGGATCTACGAGCAGTACTTC. Encoded protein: CASSLKASGIYEQYF.